The 10 T cell receptor beta chains in this list originate from one sample, sequenced in a study of a mutant IDH1 vaccine in newly diagnosed glioma (TCRdb year 2021). These receptors have no known antigen. The method was the immunoSEQ multiplex PCR assay. Imported from immuneACCESS, the table was reduced by TCRdb to in-frame sequences with V and J called. These copies leave out some clones; in studies compared against another copy, an unresolved V gene accounts for under half, and the cause of the remainder is not known. The table for this sample lists about 56,000 clones; about 80% of them were counted only once. In total, the top ten clones hold 5.3% of the sample. The time point label corresponds to: week 47, end of study. A 20-mer mutant IDH1 peptide at 300 micrograms in Montanide made up each vaccine dose, which was injected subcutaneously together with topical imiquimod. The specimen comprised PBMCs, sampled from a glioma patient whose treatment included an IDH1 peptide vaccine. These receptors were obtained from a man in his fifties with glioma.

Remarks on this clone: In the same sample, other DNA sequences code for this CDR3. This sequence joins TRBV30 and TRBJ2-7; no firm D call. The germline CDR1 and CDR2 sequences are GTSNPN and SVGIG (reference sequence). The CDR3 has 11 residues. Trimming removed 3 bases from V and 4 bases from J, with 7 bases in between. The CDR3 sequence: CAWRGNYEQYF. The CDR3 DNA reads TGTGCCTGGAGGGGTAATTACGAGCAGTACTTC.

The genes are TRBV30 and TRBJ2-3; the D gene could be TRBD1 or TRBD2 (6 bases each). V lost 4 bases to trimming and J lost 1 base, with 12 bases between them. The germline V gene has CDR1 GTSNPN and CDR2 SVGIG (reference sequence). This CDR3 region has 14 residues. CDR3: CAWTHGGGTDTQYF. DNA for the CDR3: TGTGCCTGGACCCACGGGGGCGGCACAGATACGCAGTATTTT.

CDR3 nucleotides: TGCGCCAGCAGCCAAGATATTAAGGGCACTGAAGCTTTCTTT. Its translation is CASSQDIKGTEAFF. The J gene is TRBJ1-1, the V gene TRBV4-3, with D hard to call. Germline CDR1 reads LGHNA; CDR2 reads YSLEER. This CDR3 region has 14 residues. With 0 bases removed from V and 4 bases from J, the gap between germline ends came to 9 bases.

This CDR3 reads CASSFPGETGRRTQYF. The CDR3 bases are TGTGCCAGCAGCTTCCCGGGGGAGACAGGCCGCCGGACCCAGTACTTC. This chain connects TRBV7-9 to TRBJ2-5, with D perhaps given as TRBD1 or TRBD2 (6 bases each). Per germline, CDR1 SEHNR and CDR2 FQNEAQ (reference sequence). The V gene lost 3 bases and the J gene lost 7 bases, with 21 bases spanning the gap. The length of the CDR3 is 16 residues. Full variable domain (rest looked up from reference TRBV7-9 and TRBJ2-5): DTGVSQNPRHKITKRGQNVTFRCDPISEHNRLYWYRQTLGQGPEFLTYFQNEAQLEKSRLLSDRFSAERPKGSFSTLEIQRTEQGDSAMYLCASSFPGETGRRTQYFGPGTRLLVL.

This chain links TRBV11-2 with TRBJ2-7; 11 nucleotides agree with TRBD2. The CDR3 totals 13 residues. Germline CDR1 and CDR2: SGHAT and FQNNGV. Trimming removed 5 bases from V and 5 bases from J; junction bases left unmatched: 2. CDR3 DNA sequence: TGTGCCAGCAGCCTGGGACTAGCGGACGAGCAGTACTTC. Translating gives CASSLGLADEQYF.

The V gene is TRBV5-4, the J gene TRBJ1-4; a possible D gene is TRBD1 (5 bases). The V end was cut by 2 bases, the J end by 1 base, with 15 bases between. The CDR3 is 17 amino acids. Germline lookup yields CDR1 SGHNT and CDR2 YYREEE (reference sequence). This CDR3 is CASSFSTGGLTNEKLFF. The DNA of the CDR3 is TGTGCCAGCAGCTTTTCGACGGGGGGTCTAACTAATGAAAAACTGTTTTTT.

CDR3 coding DNA: TGTGCTAGTGGTTTGATGTGGACTAGCGGGGGGGCTCCAGATACGCAGTATTTT. Amino acid sequence: CASGLMWTSGGAPDTQYF. The chain joins TRBV12-5 to TRBJ2-3, with 15 bases lining up with TRBD2. The trim removed 2 bases at V and 4 bases at J, leaving 7 bases unmatched. CDR1 LGHNT and CDR2 FRNRAP come from the germline V gene. The CDR3 runs 18 residues. Based on the CDR3 plus reference TRBV12-5 and TRBJ2-3, the full variable domain is DARVTQTPRHKVTEMGQEVTMRCQPILGHNTVFWYRQTMMQGLELLAYFRNRAPLDDSGMPKDRFSAEMPDATLATLKIQPSEPRDSAVYFCASGLMWTSGGAPDTQYFGPGTRLTVL.

There are a few counts of this clone. The V call is TRBV19, the J call TRBJ2-5, with no clear D. The CDR3 extends over 12 amino acids. The germline V gene encodes CDR1 LNHDA and CDR2 SQIVND (reference sequence). Trimming stripped 10 bases from V and 4 bases from J, with 13 bases between. Here the CDR3 reads CATRQSGETQYF. CDR3 bases: TGTGCCACCCGTCAATCCGGAGAGACCCAGTACTTC.

The chain couples TRBV10-3 to TRBJ1-5; weak D call: TRBD1 (5 bases). The length of the CDR3 is 13 residues. V dropped 6 bases and J dropped 4 bases, with 10 bases sitting between them. In germline, CDR1 is ENHRY, CDR2 SYGVKD. The CDR3 sequence: CAISHQGNQPQHF. In DNA form, the CDR3 reads TGTGCCATCAGCCACCAGGGAAATCAGCCCCAGCATTTT.

This clone was seen more than once but under ten times. The chain joins TRBV5-4 to TRBJ1-2; tentative D call: TRBD1 (5 bases). Trimming left V 1 base short and J 3 bases short, with 7 bases between. The length of the CDR3 is 13 residues. The germline gives CDR1 SGHNT, CDR2 YYREEE (reference sequence). The CDR3 bases are TGTGCCAGCAGCTTGAGAGGGGACTATGGCTACACCTTC. This encodes CASSLRGDYGYTF.